One T cell receptor (beta chain) is described in this entry. CDR3 length: 12 residues. V was pared by 7 bases and J by 4 bases, with 11 bases between. Germline V gene lookup returns CDR1 SQVTM and CDR2 ANQGSEA. Assay: immunoSEQ multiplex PCR; the TCRdb copy retains only in-frame clones and omits some. The sample comprises 100,000 or so clones, approximately 89% of which are singletons, and 0.15% to 0.2% rests with the top ten. This sample was taken from a study of OX40 agonist ivuxolimab in advanced cancers. Study-wide background: Three patients had partial responses: one hepatocellular carcinoma, two cutaneous melanoma.

The chain has TRBV29-1 and TRBJ2-1; D might be TRBD1 (6 bases). This clonotype was obtained from an adult with an advanced solid tumor such as melanoma, head and neck, liver or kidney cancer. Specimen: CD4+ or CD8+ T cells sorted from blood, collected in a trial of the OX40 agonist ivuxolimab. The CDR3 is CSGSTGYNEQFF. Here the CDR3 DNA reads TGCAGCGGGTCCACAGGGTACAATGAGCAGTTCTTC.